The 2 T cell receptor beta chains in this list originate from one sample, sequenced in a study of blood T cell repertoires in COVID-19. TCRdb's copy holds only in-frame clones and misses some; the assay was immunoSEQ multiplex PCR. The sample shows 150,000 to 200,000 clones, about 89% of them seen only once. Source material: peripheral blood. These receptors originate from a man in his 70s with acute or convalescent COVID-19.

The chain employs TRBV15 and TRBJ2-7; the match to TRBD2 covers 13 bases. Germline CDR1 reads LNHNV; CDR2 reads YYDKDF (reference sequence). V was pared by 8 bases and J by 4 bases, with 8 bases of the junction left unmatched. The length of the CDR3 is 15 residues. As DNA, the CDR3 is TGTGCCACCTCGATCGGGACTAGCGGGGAGTACGAGCAGTACTTC. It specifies CATSIGTSGEYEQYF.

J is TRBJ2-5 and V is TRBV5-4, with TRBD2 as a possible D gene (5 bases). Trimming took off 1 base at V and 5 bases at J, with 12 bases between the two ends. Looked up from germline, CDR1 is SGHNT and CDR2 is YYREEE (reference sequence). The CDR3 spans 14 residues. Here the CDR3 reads CASSLKLGEETQYF. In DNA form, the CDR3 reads TGTGCCAGCAGCTTGAAGCTCGGGGAGGAGACCCAGTACTTC.